These T cell receptor beta chains were read from a single sample in a study of response to subunit inactivated influenza vaccine. One entry per CDR3 protein results from TCRdb running MiXCR on the RT-PCR reads. Here the sample spans about 520,000 distinct CDR3 sequences, 6% to 9% being singletons. Material: PBMCs from blood, obtained less than 30 months after vaccination. These receptors originate from a man between 50 and 69 years old who received an inactivated influenza vaccine. CDR3s include the opening cysteine and the closing phenylalanine or tryptophan. Each record gives: J gene, CDR3 length, clone size, V gene, CDR3 protein. Size values are once, few and many counts, or a class for expanded clones, and some rows have none.

>TRBJ1-1|14|many|TRBV12-3/TRBV12-4
CASSTRQGRTEAFF
>TRBJ2-1|12|NA|TRBV4-3
CASSQDSHEQFF
>TRBJ2-3|13|NA|TRBV3-1
CASSRSGGRTQYF
>TRBJ1-2|17|few|TRBV27
CVSSFSGRRGGLGGYTF
>TRBJ2-1|15|few|TRBV6-1
CASREIAGTYGEQFF
>TRBJ2-1|19|few|TRBV24-1
CATSDSRPTGGRLRNEQFF
>TRBJ2-5|11|many|TRBV5-1
CASRKEGAQYF
>TRBJ2-7|15|NA|TRBV4-3
CASSQVQGQGYEQYF
>TRBJ1-3|13|many|TRBV12-3/TRBV12-4
CASSLSTGNTIYF
>TRBJ2-3|17|NA|TRBV24-1
CATSDPLAGRSTDTQYF
>TRBJ2-7|13|NA|TRBV7-2
CASSSDRTYEQYF
>TRBJ2-1|15|many|TRBV7-2
CASSSQTSGHNEQFF
>TRBJ2-7|14|few|TRBV7-2
CASSLVGPIYEQYF